This passage covers 10 T cell receptor beta chains from one sample sequenced in a study of OX40 agonist ivuxolimab in advanced cancers. Produced via immunoSEQ multiplex PCR; TCRdb's table is partial and in-frame only. The sample consists of some 70,000 clones, about 83% of them appearing once. Material: CD4+ or CD8+ T cells sorted from blood, obtained in a trial of the OX40 agonist ivuxolimab. The receptors here all came from an adult with an advanced solid tumor such as melanoma, head and neck, liver or kidney cancer.

The chain employs TRBV10-3 and TRBJ1-2; weak D call: TRBD1 (5 bases). The V gene lost 0 bases and the J gene lost 6 bases, with 20 bases spanning the gap. The germline gives CDR1 ENHRY, CDR2 SYGVKD. CDR3 length: 17 residues. Here the CDR3 DNA reads TGTGCCATCAGTGAGTCGTTTCCGGGTGACCAGGGAAATGGCTACACCTTC. Its protein product is CAISESFPGDQGNGYTF.

This clone was recorded only once. This chain joins TRBV5-1 and TRBJ1-3; no definite D call. The CDR3 contains 15 residues. With 4 bases removed from V and 0 bases from J, the gap between germline ends came to 11 bases. The germline CDR1 and CDR2 sequences are SGHRS and YFSETQ. The CDR3 sequence: CASSHGRTSGNTIYF. In nucleotides, the CDR3 is TGCGCCAGCAGCCACGGACGGACCTCTGGAAACACCATATATTTT.

This chain connects TRBV4-1 to TRBJ1-6; tentatively, D is TRBD1 (6 bases). CDR3 size: 15 residues. CDR1 and CDR2 from the germline V gene are MGHRA and YSYEKL. Trimming pared 2 bases from V and 7 bases from J, leaving 12 bases between. CDR3 residues: CASSQFGQGNSPLHF. The DNA for the CDR3 is TGCGCCAGCAGCCAATTTGGGCAGGGGAATTCACCCCTCCACTTT.

The chain employs TRBV4-2 and TRBJ2-5; 7 bases are a match to TRBD2. With V trimmed by 4 bases and J by 2 bases, 1 base remained unmatched. CDR1 is LGHNA, CDR2 YNFKEQ, per germline. There are 13 residues in the CDR3. The CDR3 spells CASSLGGQETQYF. The DNA of the CDR3 is TGTGCCAGCAGCCTGGGGGGGCAAGAGACCCAGTACTTC.

In DNA form, the CDR3 reads TGTGCCAGCAGGAAAGAGCTTTCACCCCTCCACTTT. Encoded protein: CASRKELSPLHF. V and J are TRBV6-5 and TRBJ1-6; D ambiguous. Looked up from germline, CDR1 is MNHEY and CDR2 is SVGAGI. CDR3 length: 12 amino acids. Trimming cost V 6 bases and J 9 bases, with 9 bases left between them.

To note about this clone: Other DNA sequences in the sample encode the same CDR3. The V and J genes are TRBV6-5 and TRBJ1-3; the D is unclear. V gave up 3 bases and J gave up 4 bases, with 16 bases separating them. Germline V gene data show CDR1 as MNHEY and CDR2 as SVGAGI. The CDR3 spans 16 residues. The CDR3 nucleotides read TGTGCCAGCAGTTATAGTCCTGGTCTTGGGGGAAACACCATATATTTT. Its protein is CASSYSPGLGGNTIYF.

The chain has TRBV18 and TRBJ2-5; D not resolved. The CDR3 consists of 13 residues. The germline gives CDR1 KGHSH, CDR2 LQKENI. Trimming took 0 bases from V and 1 from J, leaving 3 bases between them. Here the CDR3 reads CASSPPTQETQYF. The CDR3 DNA follows: TGTGCCAGCTCACCACCAACCCAAGAGACCCAGTACTTC.

The chain couples TRBV5-5 to TRBJ1-1; D is perhaps TRBD1 (5 bases). Germline loops: CDR1 SGHKS, CDR2 YYEKEE (reference sequence). The V and J ends lost 5 bases and 5 bases respectively, with 22 bases between them. The CDR3 contains 16 residues. Here the CDR3 DNA reads TGTGCCAGCAGTCCCCTGGGAAAGGGGAAAGAGACTGAAGCTTTCTTT. It encodes CASSPLGKGKETEAFF. Full variable domain (missing parts from reference TRBV5-5 and TRBJ1-1): DAGVTQSPTHLIKTRGQQVTLRCSPISGHKSVSWYQQVLGQGPQFIFQYYEKEERGRGNFPDRFSARQFPNYSSELNVNALLLGDSALYLCASSPLGKGKETEAFFGQGTRLTVV.

This chain joins TRBV4-1 and TRBJ2-7, with D possibly TRBD1 on 6 matching bases. CDR3 length: 16 amino acids. Germline V gives CDR1 MGHRA, CDR2 YSYEKL. V was shortened by 1 base and J by 2 bases, with 15 bases between the two germline ends. CDR3 nucleotides: TGCGCCAGCAGCCAAGGAGCAGGGGTTAGCGCCTACGAGCAGTACTTC. This gives the protein CASSQGAGVSAYEQYF.

The DNA for the CDR3 is TGTGCCAGCAGCTTTTGGACAGGGTACGAGCAGTACTTC. Translation gives CASSFWTGYEQYF. The chain has TRBV5-4 and TRBJ2-7; 8 positions agree with TRBD1. This CDR3 spans 13 amino acids. Trimming removed 2 bases from V and 4 bases from J; junction bases left unmatched: 2. CDR1 is SGHNT, CDR2 YYREEE, per germline (reference sequence).